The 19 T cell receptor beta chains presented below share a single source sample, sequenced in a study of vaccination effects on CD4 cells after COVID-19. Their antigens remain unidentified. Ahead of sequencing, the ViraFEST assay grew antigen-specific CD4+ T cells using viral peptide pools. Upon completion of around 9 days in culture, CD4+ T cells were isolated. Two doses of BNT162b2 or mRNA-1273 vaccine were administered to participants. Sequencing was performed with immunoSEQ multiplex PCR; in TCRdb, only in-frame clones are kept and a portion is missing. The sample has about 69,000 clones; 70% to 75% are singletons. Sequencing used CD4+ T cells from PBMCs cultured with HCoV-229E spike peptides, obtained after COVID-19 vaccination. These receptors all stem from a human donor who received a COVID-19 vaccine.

CDR3 amino acids: CASRPRGTNEKLFF. CDR3 in DNA: TGCGCCAGCCGACCAAGGGGAACTAATGAAAAACTGTTTTTT. The rearrangement links TRBV5-1 to TRBJ1-4, with a tentative D call TRBD1 (5 bases). The V and J ends lost 7 bases and 1 base respectively, with 11 bases between them. Per germline, CDR1 SGHRS and CDR2 YFSETQ. The CDR3 contains 14 residues.

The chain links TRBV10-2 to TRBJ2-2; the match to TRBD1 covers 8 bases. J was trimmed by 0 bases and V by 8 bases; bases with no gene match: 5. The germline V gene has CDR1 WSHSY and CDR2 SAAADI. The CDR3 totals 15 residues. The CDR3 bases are TGCGCCAGCCGTGGACAGGGCTCGAACACCGGGGAGCTGTTTTTT. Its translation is CASRGQGSNTGELFF.

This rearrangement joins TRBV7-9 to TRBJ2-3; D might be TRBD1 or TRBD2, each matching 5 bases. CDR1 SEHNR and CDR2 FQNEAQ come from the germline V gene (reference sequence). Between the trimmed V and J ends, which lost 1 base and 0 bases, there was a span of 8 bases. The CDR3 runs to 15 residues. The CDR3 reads CASSLVRGSTDTQYF. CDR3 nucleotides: TGTGCCAGCAGCTTAGTACGGGGCAGCACAGATACGCAGTATTTT. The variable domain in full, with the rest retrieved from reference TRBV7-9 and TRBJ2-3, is DTGVSQNPRHKITKRGQNVTFRCDPISEHNRLYWYRQTLGQGPEFLTYFQNEAQLEKSRLLSDRFSAERPKGSFSTLEIQRTEQGDSAMYLCASSLVRGSTDTQYFGPGTRLTVL.

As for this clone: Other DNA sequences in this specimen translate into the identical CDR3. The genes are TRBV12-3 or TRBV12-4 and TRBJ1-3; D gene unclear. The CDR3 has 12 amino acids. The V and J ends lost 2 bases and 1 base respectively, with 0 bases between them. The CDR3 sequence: CASSLSGNTIYF. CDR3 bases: TGTGCCAGCAGTTTATCTGGAAACACCATATATTTT.

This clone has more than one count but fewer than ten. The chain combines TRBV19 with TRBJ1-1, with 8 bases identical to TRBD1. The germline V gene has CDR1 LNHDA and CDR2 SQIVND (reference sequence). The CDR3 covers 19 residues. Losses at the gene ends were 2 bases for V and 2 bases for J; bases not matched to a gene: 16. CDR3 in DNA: TGTGCCAGTAGTATAACCTCTCTTGGGCGGACAGGGTACAACACTGAAGCTTTCTTT. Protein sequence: CASSITSLGRTGYNTEAFF.

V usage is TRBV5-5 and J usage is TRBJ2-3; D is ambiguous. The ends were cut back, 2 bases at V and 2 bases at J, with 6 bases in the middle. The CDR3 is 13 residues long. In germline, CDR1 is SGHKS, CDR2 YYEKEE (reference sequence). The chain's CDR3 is CASSFQVTDTQYF. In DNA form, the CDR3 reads TGTGCCAGCAGCTTCCAGGTCACAGATACGCAGTATTTT.

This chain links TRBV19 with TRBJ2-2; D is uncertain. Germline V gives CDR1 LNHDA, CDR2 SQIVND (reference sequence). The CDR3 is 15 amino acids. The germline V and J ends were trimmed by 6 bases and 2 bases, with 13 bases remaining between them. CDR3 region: CASRAGRLNTGELFF. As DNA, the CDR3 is TGTGCCAGTAGGGCCGGAAGACTTAACACCGGGGAGCTGTTTTTT.

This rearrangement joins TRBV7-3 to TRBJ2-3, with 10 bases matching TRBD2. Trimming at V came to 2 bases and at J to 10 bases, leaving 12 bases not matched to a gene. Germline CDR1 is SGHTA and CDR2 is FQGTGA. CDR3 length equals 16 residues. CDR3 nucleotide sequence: TGTGCCAGCAGCTTAGAACTAGCGGGGAGCCGGGGATCGCAGTATTTT. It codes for CASSLELAGSRGSQYF.

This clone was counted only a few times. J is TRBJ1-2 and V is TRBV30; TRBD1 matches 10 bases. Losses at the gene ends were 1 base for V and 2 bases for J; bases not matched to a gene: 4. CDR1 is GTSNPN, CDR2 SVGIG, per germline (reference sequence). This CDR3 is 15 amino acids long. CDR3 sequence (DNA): TGTGCCTGGAGTGCCCCGACAGGGGGCAACTATGGCTACACCTTC. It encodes CAWSAPTGGNYGYTF.

The CDR3 bases are TGTGCCAGCAGTGGGATGAACACTGAAGCTTTCTTT. Its protein is CASSGMNTEAFF. The J gene is TRBJ1-1, the V gene TRBV28; the D is unclear. V was shortened by 5 bases and J by 0 bases, with 4 bases between the two germline ends. CDR1 is MDHEN and CDR2 is SYDVKM in the germline V gene. This CDR3 is built from 12 residues.

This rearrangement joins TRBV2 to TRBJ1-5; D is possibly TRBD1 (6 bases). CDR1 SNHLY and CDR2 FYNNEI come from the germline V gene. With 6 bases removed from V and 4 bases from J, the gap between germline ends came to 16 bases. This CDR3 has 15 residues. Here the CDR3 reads CASREGDTVNQPQHF. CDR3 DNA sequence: TGTGCCAGCAGAGAGGGGGACACCGTAAATCAGCCCCAGCATTTT.

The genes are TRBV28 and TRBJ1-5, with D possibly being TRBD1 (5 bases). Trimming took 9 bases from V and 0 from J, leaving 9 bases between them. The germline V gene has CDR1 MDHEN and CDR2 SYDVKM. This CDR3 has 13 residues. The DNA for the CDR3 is TGTGCCAGTACCGACAGTAGCAATCAGCCCCAGCATTTT. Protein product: CASTDSSNQPQHF.

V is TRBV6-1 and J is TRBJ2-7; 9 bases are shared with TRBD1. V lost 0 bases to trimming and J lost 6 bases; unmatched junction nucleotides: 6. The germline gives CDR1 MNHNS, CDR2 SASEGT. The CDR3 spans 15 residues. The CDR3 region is CASSEAGQGYFEQYV. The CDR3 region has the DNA TGTGCCAGCAGTGAAGCGGGACAGGGTTATTTCGAGCAGTACGTC.

In DNA, the CDR3 is TGCAGTGCTAGTCATTCAGGGGGCAATCAGCCCCAGCATTTT. Translating gives CSASHSGGNQPQHF. The chain is built from TRBV20-1 and TRBJ1-5; TRBD1 might be the D (6 bases). Trimming took off 3 bases at V and 2 bases at J, with 11 bases between the two ends. This CDR3 contains 14 residues. The germline V gene has CDR1 DFQATT and CDR2 SNEGSKA (reference sequence).

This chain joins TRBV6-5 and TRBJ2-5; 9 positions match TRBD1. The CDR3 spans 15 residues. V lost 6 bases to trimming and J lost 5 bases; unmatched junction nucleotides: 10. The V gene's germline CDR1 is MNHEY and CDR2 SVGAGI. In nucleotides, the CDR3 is TGTGCCAGCAGAAGACACAGGGGGCGCGGTGAGACCCAGTACTTC. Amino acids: CASRRHRGRGETQYF.

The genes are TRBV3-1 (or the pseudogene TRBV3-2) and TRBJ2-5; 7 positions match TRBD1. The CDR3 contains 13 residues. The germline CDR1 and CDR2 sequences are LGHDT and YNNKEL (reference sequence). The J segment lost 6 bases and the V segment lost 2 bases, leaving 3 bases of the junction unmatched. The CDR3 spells CASSQRGLKTQYF. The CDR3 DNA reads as TGTGCCAGCAGCCAAAGGGGGCTCAAGACCCAGTACTTC.

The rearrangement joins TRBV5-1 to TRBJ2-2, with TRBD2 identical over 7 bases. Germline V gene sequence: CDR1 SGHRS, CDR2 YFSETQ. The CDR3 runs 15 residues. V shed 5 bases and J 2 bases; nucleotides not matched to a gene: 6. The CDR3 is CASRWGGANTGELFF. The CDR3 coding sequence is TGCGCCAGCAGGTGGGGGGGTGCAAACACCGGGGAGCTGTTTTTT.

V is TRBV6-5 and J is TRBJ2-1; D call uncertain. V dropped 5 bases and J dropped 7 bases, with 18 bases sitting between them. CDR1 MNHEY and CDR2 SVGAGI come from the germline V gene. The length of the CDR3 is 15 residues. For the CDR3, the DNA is TGTGCCAGCAGTCACACCTGGGGTCCAGAGAATGAGCAGTTCTTC. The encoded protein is CASSHTWGPENEQFF.

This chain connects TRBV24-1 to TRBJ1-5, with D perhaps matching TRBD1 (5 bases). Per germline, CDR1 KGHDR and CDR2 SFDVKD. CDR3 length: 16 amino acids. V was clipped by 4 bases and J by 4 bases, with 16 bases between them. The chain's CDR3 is CATSDRKGPRNQPQHF. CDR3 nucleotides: TGTGCCACCAGTGACCGTAAGGGACCGAGGAATCAGCCCCAGCATTTT.